This T cell receptor beta chain was documented in a study of blood T cell repertoires in COVID-19. Background on the study: The origin of the acute and convalescent COVID-19 samples was the United States, Italy and Spain.

Recruited during active infection, patients (from Seattle) were subsequently followed longitudinally. Original methodology: Amplified reference gene primers provided the basis for estimating nucleated cell counts. Clones were read by immunoSEQ multiplex PCR, and TCRdb kept only the in-frame ones, dropping some. V, J and clone size reflect that table, while D and trimming were determined from the DNA. Of 200,000 to 250,000 clones in the sample, around 90% were seen once. Trimming cost V 3 bases and J 7 bases, with 15 bases left between them. This CDR3 contains 14 residues. In germline, CDR1 is LNHNV, CDR2 YYDKDF (reference sequence).

The sample taken for sequencing was peripheral blood. The sequence derives from a young man with COVID-19, enrolled during active disease. The genes are TRBV15 and TRBJ1-2, with D perhaps matching TRBD1 (5 bases). The CDR3: CATSRGGLLGGYTF. The CDR3 bases are TGTGCCACCAGCAGGGGGGGACTTCTTGGTGGCTACACCTTC.